These T cell receptor beta chains were read from a single sample in a study of prognosis after radiotherapy for stage I lung cancer. One entry per CDR3 protein, called by TCRdb with MiXCR from the multiplex PCR reads. The repertoire consists of around 19,000 distinct CDR3 sequences, with about 50% occurring once and the leading ten covering around a third. Sample: PBMCs, taken before or after stereotactic body radiation therapy (not recorded which). The receptors originated from a donor over 45 with non-small cell lung cancer. CDR3s include the opening cysteine and the closing phenylalanine or tryptophan. D genes are given only for firm matches. Size tells how often a clone was seen (once, few, many) or the class of an expanded clone, and some rows leave it out.

CDR3: CASSLTQGANEQYF; DNA: TGCGCCAGCAGCCTTACGCAGGGAGCTAACGAGCAGTACTTC; V: TRBV5-1; size: many; J: TRBJ2-7; D: .
CDR3: CASSLRGPQETQYF; DNA: TGTGCCAGCAGTTTGAGAGGACCCCAAGAGACCCAGTACTTC; V: TRBV12-3/TRBV12-4; size: many; J: TRBJ2-5; D: .
CDR3: CASSLEGSNTGELFF; DNA: TGTGCCAGCAGCTTAGAAGGATCGAACACCGGGGAGCTGTTTTTT; V: TRBV11-3; size: .; J: TRBJ2-2; D: .
CDR3: CASSLDGYSNYGYTF; DNA: TGCGCCAGCAGCTTGGATGGATACTCTAACTATGGCTACACCTTC; V: TRBV5-1; size: .; J: TRBJ1-2; D: .
CDR3: CASSLAPAQTYEQYF; DNA: TGTGCCAGCAGCTTGGCCCCGGCACAAACCTACGAGCAGTACTTC; V: TRBV11-2; size: .; J: TRBJ2-7; D: .
CDR3: CSANRERAYGQYF; DNA: TGCAGTGCTAACCGGGAAAGGGCCTACGGGCAGTACTTC; V: TRBV20-1; size: once; J: TRBJ2-7; D: .
CDR3: CAISESSWSADTQYF; DNA: TGTGCCATCAGTGAGTCAAGCTGGAGTGCAGATACGCAGTATTTT; V: TRBV10-3; size: once; J: TRBJ2-3; D: .
CDR3: CASSPGTGNEKLFF; DNA: TGCGCCAGCAGCCCTGGGACGGGTAATGAAAAACTGTTTTTT; V: TRBV5-1; size: many; J: TRBJ1-4; D: .
CDR3: CASSYRGPLESMGETQYF; DNA: TGCGCCAGCAGCTACCGGGGGCCATTGGAGTCTATGGGGGAGACCCAGTACTTC; V: TRBV5-1; size: many; J: TRBJ2-5; D: .
CDR3: CASSGTVYQETQFF; DNA: TGTGCCAGCAGTGGGACAGTGTACCAAGAGACCCAGTTCTTC; V: TRBV28; size: .; J: TRBJ2-1; D: TRBD1
CDR3: CASSYLGRAGETQYF; DNA: TGTGCCAGCAGTTACCTGGGCAGGGCCGGGGAGACCCAGTACTTC; V: TRBV6-5; size: many; J: TRBJ2-5; D: .
CDR3: CASSLQGRWDTEAFF; DNA: TGTGCCAGTAGTCTACAGGGGCGCTGGGACACTGAAGCTTTCTTT; V: TRBV19; size: few; J: TRBJ1-1; D: TRBD1
CDR3: CASSSSGRVNTEAFF; DNA: TGTGCCAGCAGCTCTTCGGGGCGGGTGAACACTGAAGCTTTCTTT; V: TRBV9; size: .; J: TRBJ1-1; D: .
CDR3: CASTLGRIDTNEQFF; DNA: TGTGCCAGCACCTTGGGGCGGATAGATACTAATGAGCAGTTCTTC; V: TRBV28; size: .; J: TRBJ2-1; D: .
CDR3: CASSPHLGTYGQYF; DNA: TGTGCCAGCAGCCCCCACCTGGGAACCTACGGGCAGTACTTC; V: TRBV7-2; size: .; J: TRBJ2-7; D: .
CDR3: CASSFNEQFF; DNA: TGTGCCAGCAGTTTCAATGAGCAGTTCTTC; V: TRBV12-3/TRBV12-4; size: .; J: TRBJ2-1; D: .
CDR3: CASSMQGAGEKLFF; DNA: TGTGCCAGCAGTATGCAGGGGGCGGGTGAAAAACTGTTTTTT; V: TRBV6-1; size: .; J: TRBJ1-4; D: TRBD1
CDR3: CARLKPGLAGVGNEQFF; DNA: TGTGCCAGACTTAAACCGGGACTAGCGGGAGTTGGTAATGAGCAGTTCTTC; V: TRBV6-4; size: .; J: TRBJ2-1; D: TRBD2
CDR3: CASRTGVRANVPTF; DNA: TGTGCCAGCAGGACAGGGGTCAGGGCCAACGTCCCGACTTTC; V: TRBV28; size: .; J: TRBJ2-6; D: TRBD1
CDR3: CASSPTSGNHNEQFF; DNA: TGTGCCAGCAGCCCTACTAGCGGGAACCACAATGAGCAGTTCTTC; V: TRBV7-2; size: medium-sized; J: TRBJ2-1; D: TRBD2
CDR3: CSTSDSGRVYEQYF; DNA: TGTTCCACCAGTGATAGCGGACGGGTCTACGAGCAGTACTTC; V: TRBV24-1; size: .; J: TRBJ2-7; D: .
CDR3: CTSREQGSRSGYTF; DNA: TGTACCAGCAGAGAACAGGGGTCCAGGAGTGGCTACACCTTC; V: TRBV6-1; size: .; J: TRBJ1-2; D: TRBD1
CDR3: CASSLGLSATNEKLFF; DNA: TGTGCCAGCAGCTTAGGCCTGAGTGCAACTAATGAAAAACTGTTTTTT; V: TRBV13; size: many; J: TRBJ1-4; D: .
CDR3: CASVGDTGELFF; DNA: TGTGCCAGCGTCGGAGACACCGGGGAGCTGTTTTTT; V: TRBV7-9; size: many; J: TRBJ2-2; D: .
CDR3: CASSSWGVSYEQYF; DNA: TGTGCCAGCAGCTCCTGGGGAGTGTCCTACGAGCAGTACTTC; V: TRBV2; size: once; J: TRBJ2-7; D: .
CDR3: CASTGTGVFSGANVLTF; DNA: TGTGCCAGCACCGGGACAGGGGTTTTCTCTGGGGCCAACGTCCTGACTTTC; V: TRBV27; size: medium-sized; J: TRBJ2-6; D: TRBD1
CDR3: CASSMMVEQPQHF; DNA: TGTGCCAGTAGTATGATGGTAGAGCAGCCCCAGCATTTT; V: TRBV19; size: .; J: TRBJ1-5; D: .
CDR3: CASSLAQGTHNEQFF; DNA: TGTGCCAGCAGTTTAGCGCAGGGTACCCACAATGAGCAGTTCTTC; V: TRBV27; size: .; J: TRBJ2-1; D: .
CDR3: CASSGSGSGGETQYF; DNA: TGTGCCAGCAGCGGTAGCGGGAGCGGGGGGGAGACCCAGTACTTC; V: TRBV9; size: many; J: TRBJ2-5; D: TRBD2
CDR3: CSARDLAGAPSDTQYF; DNA: TGCAGTGCTAGAGATTTAGCGGGAGCCCCATCAGATACGCAGTATTTT; V: TRBV20-1; size: many; J: TRBJ2-3; D: TRBD2
CDR3: CASSLTIAGGQETQYF; DNA: TGCGCCAGCAGCTTGACCATAGCGGGAGGGCAAGAGACCCAGTACTTC; V: TRBV5-1; size: many; J: TRBJ2-5; D: TRBD2
CDR3: CASRLNQMDEQFF; DNA: TGTGCCAGCAGGTTAAACCAAATGGATGAGCAGTTCTTC; V: TRBV6-1; size: medium-sized; J: TRBJ2-1; D: .
CDR3: CASSLLPDSPLRF; DNA: TGTGCCAGCAGTTTACTCCCCGATTCACCCCTCCGCTTT; V: TRBV6-2/TRBV6-3; size: .; J: TRBJ1-6; D: .
CDR3: CASRTTQETQYF; DNA: TGTGCCAGCCGGACTACACAAGAGACCCAGTACTTC; V: TRBV6-1; size: many; J: TRBJ2-5; D: .
CDR3: CASSQTGYYEQYF; DNA: TGCGCCAGCAGCCAGACAGGGTACTACGAGCAGTACTTC; V: TRBV5-1; size: many; J: TRBJ2-7; D: TRBD1
CDR3: CASGPTGGKVGYTF; DNA: TGTGCCAGTGGCCCGACAGGGGGTAAGGTTGGCTACACCTTC; V: TRBV19; size: medium-sized; J: TRBJ1-2; D: TRBD1
CDR3: CSSSEVVAGGSQETQYF; DNA: TGTTCCAGCAGTGAAGTAGTGGCGGGAGGATCCCAGGAGACCCAGTACTTC; V: TRBV6-1; size: .; J: TRBJ2-5; D: TRBD2
CDR3: CASSFRLSKLFF; DNA: TGTGCCAGCAGCTTCCGCTTATCCAAACTGTTTTTT; V: TRBV11-2; size: many; J: TRBJ1-4; D: .
CDR3: CASSDGQAVGDEQFF; DNA: TGTGCCAGCAGTGATGGACAGGCAGTCGGGGATGAGCAGTTCTTC; V: TRBV5-5; size: .; J: TRBJ2-1; D: TRBD1
CDR3: CASRRNEEQYF; DNA: TGTGCCAGCAGGCGGAACGAGGAGCAGTACTTC; V: TRBV28; size: .; J: TRBJ2-7; D: .
CDR3: CASSYSTTLRGTEDFF; DNA: TGTGCCAGCAGTTACTCGACTACCCTAAGGGGCACTGAAGATTTCTTT; V: TRBV6-5; size: few; J: TRBJ1-1; D: .
CDR3: CASSPSTGRAWGEQYF; DNA: TGTGCCAGCAGCCCTTCCACGGGGAGGGCCTGGGGTGAGCAGTACTTC; V: TRBV11-2; size: medium-sized; J: TRBJ2-7; D: TRBD2
CDR3: CASSPIPVQWRNEQSF; DNA: TGTGCCAGCAGCCCCATCCCCGTACAGTGGCGGAATGAGCAGTCCTTC; V: TRBV6-2/TRBV6-3; size: .; J: TRBJ2-1; D: .
CDR3: CASSLGPGSSYNEQFF; DNA: TGTGCCAGCAGCTTGGGACCGGGTAGCTCCTACAATGAGCAGTTCTTC; V: TRBV5-5; size: many; J: TRBJ2-1; D: .
CDR3: CASSYSRWTRGVGTIDNEQFF; DNA: TGTGCCAGCAGTTACTCGAGATGGACACGAGGGGTAGGGACTATTGACAATGAGCAGTTCTTC; V: TRBV28; size: .; J: TRBJ2-1; D: TRBD2
CDR3: CASSPPSGVEQFF; DNA: TGTGCCAGCTCACCACCTTCAGGGGTTGAGCAGTTCTTC; V: TRBV18; size: many; J: TRBJ2-1; D: .
CDR3: CASSNTGNTEAFF; DNA: TGTGCCAGCAGTAACACAGGGAACACTGAAGCTTTCTTT; V: TRBV28; size: many; J: TRBJ1-1; D: .
CDR3: CAWSVGHGTYTQYF; DNA: TGTGCCTGGAGTGTGGGGCATGGAACATATACGCAGTATTTT; V: TRBV30; size: .; J: TRBJ2-3; D: .
CDR3: CASRPTGGESWKPQHF; DNA: TGTGCCAGCAGACCGACAGGGGGAGAGAGTTGGAAGCCCCAGCATTTT; V: TRBV2; size: many; J: TRBJ1-5; D: TRBD1
CDR3: CASSLVKGNTEAFF; DNA: TGTGCCAGCAGCTTGGTAAAGGGTAACACTGAAGCTTTCTTT; V: TRBV5-4; size: many; J: TRBJ1-1; D: .
CDR3: CASSIRGGGYTF; DNA: TGTGCCAGCAGCATCAGGGGGGGTGGCTACACCTTC; V: TRBV9; size: many; J: TRBJ1-2; D: TRBD1
CDR3: CASTPRPTGELFF; DNA: TGTGCCAGCACCCCGCGGCCCACCGGGGAGCTGTTTTTT; V: TRBV11-2; size: .; J: TRBJ2-2; D: .
CDR3: CSAPPAGEGYGYTF; DNA: TGCAGTGCTCCCCCGGCAGGGGAGGGTTATGGCTACACCTTC; V: TRBV20-1; size: many; J: TRBJ1-2; D: .
CDR3: CASSLGLSSYNEQFF; DNA: TGTGCCAGCAGCTTGGGATTAAGCTCCTACAATGAGCAGTTCTTC; V: TRBV7-9; size: .; J: TRBJ2-1; D: .
CDR3: CASSSQGGEQFF; DNA: TGTGCCAGCAGCTCCCAGGGGGGTGAGCAGTTCTTC; V: TRBV2; size: many; J: TRBJ2-1; D: .
CDR3: CASIGIETQYF; DNA: TGTGCCAGCATTGGTATAGAGACCCAGTACTTC; V: TRBV2; size: .; J: TRBJ2-5; D: .
CDR3: CASSFTSASTDTQYF; DNA: TGTGCCAGCAGTTTTACATCGGCTAGCACAGATACGCAGTATTTT; V: TRBV28; size: once; J: TRBJ2-3; D: .
CDR3: CASSWPDTQYF; DNA: TGTGCCAGCAGCTGGCCAGATACGCAGTATTTT; V: TRBV7-9; size: .; J: TRBJ2-3; D: .
CDR3: CASILGGAAVAWELFF; DNA: TGCGCCAGCATCTTGGGAGGGGCGGCGGTCGCCTGGGAGCTGTTTTTT; V: TRBV5-1; size: .; J: TRBJ2-2; D: TRBD2